The clone carrying this T cell receptor (beta chain) was recorded only once. Deep-level settings were used for running the assay. Genomic DNA per cell subset filled all wells of several immunoSEQ plates. Sorted-subset replicate PCR reactions contained 200 ng DNA, corresponding to some 29,000 T cell genomes. Authors' analysis steps: In the immunoSEQ data, sequences were junction-only and lacked quality scores, so filtering differed. Libraries were prepared by immunoSEQ multiplex PCR; TCRdb keeps only in-frame clonotypes and omits some of them. The DNA gave D and trimming, while V, J and clone size come from that table. The sample has approximately 1,500,000 clones, roughly 96% seen once. This sample was taken from a study of shared clonotypes between healthy human individuals. CDR3 size: 16 residues.

The material sequenced was naive CD4+ T cells sorted from blood. Subset indicated: CD45RA+ positively selected. The V gene is TRBV21-1, the J gene TRBJ2-7; the D call in the table, TRBD2, was not verified against the DNA. TRBV21-1 is tagged as a pseudogene. This receptor was identified in a man aged 30 to 45 in good health. CDR3 region: CASSNQFLPSGYEQYF. In nucleotides, the CDR3 is TGTGCCAGCAGCAATCAATTCCTACCTAGCGGCTACGAGCAGTACTTC.